What follows describes a single TCR beta chain. The record originates from a study of OX40 agonist ivuxolimab in advanced cancers. Study background: Patients got intravenous ivuxolimab at 0.01 to 10 mg/kg every 2 weeks.

CDR1 is MNHNY and CDR2 is SVGAGI in the germline V gene (reference sequence). The V end was cut by 10 bases, the J end by 5 bases, with 23 bases between. The CDR3 sequence is 16 residues long. Generated by immunoSEQ multiplex PCR, the TCRdb table keeps only in-frame clones and is missing some. The sample comprises fewer than 65,000 clones, roughly 86% of which are singletons, and 0.95% to 1.4% rests with the top ten. Sequencing was performed on CD4+ or CD8+ T cells sorted from blood, taken in a trial of the OX40 agonist ivuxolimab. This chain joins TRBV6-6 and TRBJ2-2, with D tentatively TRBD2 (5 bases). The TCR comes from an adult with an advanced solid tumor such as melanoma, head and neck, liver or kidney cancer. CDR3 sequence (DNA): TGTGCCACCTCTCCCCCCGGATCGGGGTTTACCGGGGAGCTGTTTTTT. Translated, it gives CATSPPGSGFTGELFF.